Listed here are 5 T cell receptor beta chains from one sample, sequenced in a study of beta chain features in type 1 diabetes. Expressed TCRB transcripts were sequenced after all isolated RNA was converted to cDNA. Profiled with immunoSEQ multiplex PCR; TCRdb holds only in-frame clones, not every one. The table has a few hundred thousand clones, 9.5% to 12% seen once; the top ten hold roughly 0.016%. The material sequenced was naive CD4+ T cells from blood. The receptors here all came from a woman under 40 in good health.

CDR3: CASSTPGQTGNTIYF. CDR3 sequence (DNA): TGTGCCAGCAGCACACCCGGACAGACTGGAAACACCATATATTTT. The chain recombines TRBV5-4 with TRBJ1-3; tentatively, D is TRBD1 (6 bases). CDR1 SGHNT and CDR2 YYREEE come from the germline V gene (reference sequence). This CDR3 region has 15 residues. V lost 4 bases and J 2 bases, leaving 13 bases between the germline ends.

The chain recombines TRBV4-2 with TRBJ2-7, with D maybe TRBD2 (6 bases). The length of the CDR3 is 17 residues. V was clipped by 7 bases and J by 3 bases, with 25 bases between them. Germline lookup yields CDR1 LGHNA and CDR2 YNFKEQ. The CDR3 DNA sequence: TGTGCCAGCACCCCCTCGGCGGGGACCTCATCGATCTACGAGCAGTACTTC. Translated: CASTPSAGTSSIYEQYF.

As for this clone: This CDR3 is also generated by other DNA sequences in the sample. This chain links TRBV28 with TRBJ2-3; unclear D gene. Germline lookup yields CDR1 MDHEN and CDR2 SYDVKM. This CDR3 is 12 amino acids long. The V gene lost 5 bases and the J gene lost 0 bases, with 3 bases spanning the gap. CDR3 DNA: TGTGCCAGCAGTCTAAGCACAGATACGCAGTATTTT. It codes for CASSLSTDTQYF.

The chain carries TRBV4-2 and TRBJ2-1; 11 nucleotides agree with TRBD2. V trimming: 0 bases; J trimming: 4 bases; junction bases outside the gene matches: 20. From germline, CDR1 is LGHNA and CDR2 YNFKEQ. The CDR3 spans 22 residues. The DNA for the CDR3 is TGTGCCAGCAGCCAAGAGGGGGCTAGCGGGAGGAGACGGCCGGGAAGGTACAATGAGCAGTTCTTC. Residues: CASSQEGASGRRRPGRYNEQFF.

This chain uses TRBV18 with TRBJ1-1, with D perhaps TRBD1 (5 bases). CDR3 length: 15 residues. Trimming pared 0 bases from V and 1 base from J, leaving 9 bases between. Germline V gives CDR1 KGHSH, CDR2 LQKENI. The CDR3 coding sequence is TGTGCCAGCTCACCACCTTCAGGGCAGAACACTGAAGCTTTCTTT. Translating gives CASSPPSGQNTEAFF.